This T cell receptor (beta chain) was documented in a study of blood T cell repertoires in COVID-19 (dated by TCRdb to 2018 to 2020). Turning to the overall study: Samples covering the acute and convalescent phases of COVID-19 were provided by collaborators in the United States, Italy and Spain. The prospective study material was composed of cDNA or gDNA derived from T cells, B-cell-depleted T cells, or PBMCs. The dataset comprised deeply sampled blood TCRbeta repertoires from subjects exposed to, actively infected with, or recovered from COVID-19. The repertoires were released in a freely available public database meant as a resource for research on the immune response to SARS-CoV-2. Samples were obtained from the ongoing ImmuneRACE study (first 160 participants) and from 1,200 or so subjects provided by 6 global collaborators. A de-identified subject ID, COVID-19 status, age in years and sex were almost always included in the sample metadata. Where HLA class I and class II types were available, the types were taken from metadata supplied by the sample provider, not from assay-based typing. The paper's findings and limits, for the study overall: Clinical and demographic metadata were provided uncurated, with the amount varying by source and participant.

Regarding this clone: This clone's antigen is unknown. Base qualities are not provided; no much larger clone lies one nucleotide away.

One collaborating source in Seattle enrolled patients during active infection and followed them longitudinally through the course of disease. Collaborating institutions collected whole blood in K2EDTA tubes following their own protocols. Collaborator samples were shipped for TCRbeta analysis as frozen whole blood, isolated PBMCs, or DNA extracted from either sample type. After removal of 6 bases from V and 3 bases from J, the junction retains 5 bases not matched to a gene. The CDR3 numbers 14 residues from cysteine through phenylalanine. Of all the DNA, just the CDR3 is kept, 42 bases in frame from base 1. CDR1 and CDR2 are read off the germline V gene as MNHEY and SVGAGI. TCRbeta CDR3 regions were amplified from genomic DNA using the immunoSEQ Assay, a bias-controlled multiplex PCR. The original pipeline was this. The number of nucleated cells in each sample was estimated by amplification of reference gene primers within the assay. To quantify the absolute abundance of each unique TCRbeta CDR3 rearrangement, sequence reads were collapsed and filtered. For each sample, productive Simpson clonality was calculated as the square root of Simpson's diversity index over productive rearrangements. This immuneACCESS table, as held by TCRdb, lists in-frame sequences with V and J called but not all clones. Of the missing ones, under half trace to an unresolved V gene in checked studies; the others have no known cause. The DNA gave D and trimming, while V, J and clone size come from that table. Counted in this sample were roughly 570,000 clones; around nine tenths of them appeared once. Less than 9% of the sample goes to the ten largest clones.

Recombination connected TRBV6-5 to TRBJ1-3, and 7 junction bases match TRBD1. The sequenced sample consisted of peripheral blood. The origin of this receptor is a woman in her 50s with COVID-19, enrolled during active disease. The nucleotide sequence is TGTGCCAGCAGACTCGACAGGGATGGAAACACCATATATTTT. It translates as CASRLDRDGNTIYF.